Described below is a single TCR beta chain sequence and its context. The data were taken from a study of blood T cell repertoires in COVID-19. This CDR3 contains 15 residues. V shed 5 bases, J shed 4 bases, and the junction held 9 bases outside the gene matches. Germline lookup yields CDR1 SGHTA and CDR2 FQGTGA. TCRdb's copy holds only in-frame clones and misses some; the assay was immunoSEQ multiplex PCR. The sample has tens of thousands of clones; roughly 83% are singletons. Seattle participants joined during active infection and were tracked over time. The material sequenced was peripheral blood. The receptor was isolated from a man aged 50 or older with COVID-19, enrolled during active disease. The chain combines TRBV7-3 with TRBJ2-5; 8 bases line up with TRBD1. CDR3 DNA sequence: TGTGCCAGCAGCCCAACCCCGGACAGGGCAGAGACCCAGTACTTC. It is translated as CASSPTPDRAETQYF.